This is a list of T cell receptor beta chains from one sample in a study of shared T cell receptors in the human thymus. The table came from immunoSEQ multiplex PCR; TCRdb's copy has only in-frame clones and leaves some out. In the table there are some 640,000 clones, around 87% of which are singletons. These data also featured in a second study, about human thymus T cells.

The sequencing sample was made of thymocytes. The receptors derive from a boy under two years old with a congenital heart defect. The CDR3 runs from the conserved cysteine through the conserved F or W. A D gene is named only where the DNA matches it firmly. A clone size is listed for some rows: how often the clone was seen (once, few, many), or a class if it is expanded.

J: TRBJ2-3
V: TRBV7-8
size: -
D: TRBD1
length: 16
CDR3: CASSEPGTGNQDTQYF
DNA: TGTGCCAGCAGCGAACCCGGGACAGGGAATCAAGATACGCAGTATTTT

J: TRBJ2-7
V: TRBV6-4
size: -
D: TRBD2
length: 15
CDR3: CASGELAGGPYEQYF
DNA: TGTGCCAGCGGGGAACTAGCGGGAGGCCCCTACGAGCAGTACTTC

J: TRBJ1-1
V: TRBV14
size: -
D: -
length: 17
CDR3: CASSQEGPSSIRGPAFF
DNA: TGTGCCAGCAGCCAAGAAGGACCTTCCAGTATCAGGGGACCGGCTTTCTTT

J: TRBJ1-1
V: TRBV20-1
size: -
D: -
length: 11
CDR3: CSASPDTEAFF
DNA: TGCAGTGCTAGCCCAGACACTGAAGCTTTCTTT

J: TRBJ1-5
V: TRBV25-1
size: -
D: TRBD1
length: 14
CDR3: CASTGGMGNQPQHF
DNA: TGTGCCAGCACAGGGGGCATGGGCAATCAGCCCCAGCATTTT

J: TRBJ1-6
V: TRBV4-3
size: -
D: TRBD1
length: 22
CDR3: CASSQVPKRDSRGFSYNSPLHF
DNA: TGCGCCAGCAGCCAAGTTCCCAAGCGCGACTCCAGGGGGTTTTCCTATAATTCACCCCTCCACTTT

J: TRBJ1-2
V: TRBV14
size: -
D: TRBD1
length: 15
CDR3: CASSHLTGVHYGYTF
DNA: TGTGCCAGCAGCCACTTGACAGGGGTACACTATGGCTACACCTTC

J: TRBJ2-1
V: TRBV11-2
size: -
D: TRBD1
length: 19
CDR3: CASSLELVPGTEPTIEQFF
DNA: TGTGCCAGCAGCTTAGAATTGGTACCCGGGACAGAACCTACAATTGAGCAGTTCTTC

J: TRBJ2-3
V: TRBV30
size: -
D: -
length: 17
CDR3: CAWSVQGSIRSTDTQYF
DNA: TGTGCCTGGAGTGTACAGGGTAGCATAAGAAGCACAGATACGCAGTATTTT

J: TRBJ1-6
V: TRBV6-5
size: few
D: -
length: 16
CDR3: CASSYRPQGPASPLHF
DNA: TGTGCCAGCAGTTATCGCCCACAGGGCCCCGCTTCACCCCTCCACTTT

J: TRBJ2-7
V: TRBV7-8
size: -
D: -
length: 15
CDR3: CASSKGHFMVYEQYF
DNA: TGTGCCAGCAGCAAAGGACACTTTATGGTCTACGAGCAGTACTTC

J: TRBJ1-5
V: TRBV5-8
size: once
D: TRBD1
length: 16
CDR3: CASSLGQGVINQPQHF
DNA: TGTGCCAGCAGCTTAGGACAGGGGGTCATCAATCAGCCCCAGCATTTT

J: TRBJ2-3
V: TRBV7-2
size: -
D: -
length: 14
CDR3: CASSFARDTDTQYF
DNA: TGTGCCAGCAGCTTTGCGCGGGACACAGATACGCAGTATTTT

J: TRBJ2-2
V: TRBV30
size: -
D: TRBD2
length: 16
CDR3: CAWRTIIGLASGELFF
DNA: TGTGCCTGGAGAACGATCATAGGACTAGCGTCCGGGGAGCTGTTTTTT

J: TRBJ1-6
V: TRBV28
size: -
D: -
length: 17
CDR3: CASSLTPRAGAESPLHF
DNA: TGTGCCAGCAGTTTAACTCCCAGGGCAGGAGCTGAATCACCCCTCCACTTT

J: TRBJ2-7
V: TRBV10-1
size: -
D: -
length: 15
CDR3: CASRSGLGSSYEQYF
DNA: TGCGCCAGCAGGTCGGGTCTCGGCAGCTCCTACGAGCAGTACTTC

J: TRBJ1-4
V: TRBV4-3
size: -
D: -
length: 17
CDR3: CASSHPYGGATNEKLFF
DNA: TGCGCCAGCAGCCACCCGTATGGGGGCGCAACTAATGAAAAACTGTTTTTT

J: TRBJ2-7
V: TRBV7-2
size: few
D: -
length: 12
CDR3: CASSRNSYEQYF
DNA: TGTGCCAGCAGCCGGAACAGCTACGAGCAGTACTTC

J: TRBJ2-3
V: TRBV5-1
size: -
D: TRBD2
length: 15
CDR3: CASVLAGGRADTQYF
DNA: TGCGCCAGCGTACTAGCGGGGGGGCGGGCAGATACGCAGTATTTT

J: TRBJ2-2
V: TRBV25-1
size: -
D: -
length: 12
CDR3: CASSEGVGELFF
DNA: TGTGCCAGCAGTGAGGGCGTGGGGGAGCTGTTTTTT